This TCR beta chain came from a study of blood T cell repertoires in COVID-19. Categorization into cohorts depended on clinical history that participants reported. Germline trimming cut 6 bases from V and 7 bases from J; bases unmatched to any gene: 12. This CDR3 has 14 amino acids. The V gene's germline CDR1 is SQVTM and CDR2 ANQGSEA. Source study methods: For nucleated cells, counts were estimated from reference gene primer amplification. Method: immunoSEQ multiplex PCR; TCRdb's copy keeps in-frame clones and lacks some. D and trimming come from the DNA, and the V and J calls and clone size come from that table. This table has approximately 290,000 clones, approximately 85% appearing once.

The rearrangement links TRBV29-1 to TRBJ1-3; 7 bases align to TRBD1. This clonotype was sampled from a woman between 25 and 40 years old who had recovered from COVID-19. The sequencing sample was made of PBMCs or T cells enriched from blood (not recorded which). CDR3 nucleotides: TGCAGCGTAAGGCGAACAGGGGATCGGAACACCATATATTTT. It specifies CSVRRTGDRNTIYF.